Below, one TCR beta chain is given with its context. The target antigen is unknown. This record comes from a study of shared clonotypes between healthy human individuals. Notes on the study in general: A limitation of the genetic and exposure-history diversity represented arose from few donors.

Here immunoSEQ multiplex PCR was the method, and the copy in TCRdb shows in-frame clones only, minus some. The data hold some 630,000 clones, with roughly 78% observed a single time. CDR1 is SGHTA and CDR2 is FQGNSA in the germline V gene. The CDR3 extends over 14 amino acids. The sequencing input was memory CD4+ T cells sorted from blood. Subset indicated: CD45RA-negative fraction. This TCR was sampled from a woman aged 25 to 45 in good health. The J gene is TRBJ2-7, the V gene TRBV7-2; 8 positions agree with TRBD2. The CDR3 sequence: CASTPGGGTYEQYF. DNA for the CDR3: TGTGCGTCCACCCCCGGCGGGGGGACCTACGAGCAGTACTTC. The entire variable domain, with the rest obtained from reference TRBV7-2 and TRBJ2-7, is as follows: GAGVSQSPSNKVTEKGKDVELRCDPISGHTALYWYRQSLGQGLEFLIYFQGNSAPDKSGLPSDRFSAERTGGSVSTLTIQRTQQEDSAVYLCASTPGGGTYEQYFGPGTRLTVT.